This entry lists 19 T cell receptor beta chains sequenced from one sample in a study of CD8+ T cells in alopecia areata. Pooled cells of cutaneous lymph node origin were sorted on CD4, CD8alpha, NKG2D, NKG2ACE and other markers. Following RNA extraction, reverse transcription yielded cDNA that acted as the sequencing template. Profiling relied on immunoSEQ multiplex PCR, and the TCRdb table lists in-frame clones only, not all of them. The record shows around 290,000 clones for this sample, with no singletons present. The sequencing sample was made of CD4+ T cells sorted from a lymph node. The receptors were gathered from a C3H/HeJ mouse with alopecia areata. The mouse line has the MHC haplotype H2-k.

There are a few counts of this clone. The listed genes are named as in mouse. The CDR3 goes on 4 residues after the read ends, and that part is filled in from the germline J gene. V gene TRBV31 combines with J gene TRBJ2-5; tentative D call: TRBD1 (5 bases). The V gene lost 1 base and the J gene lost 3 bases, with 8 bases spanning the gap. The CDR3 spans 13 residues. CDR1 is GKSSPN and CDR2 is SITVG in the germline V gene. The CDR3 here is CAWSRGEQDTQYF. The CDR3 bases that were read are TGTGCCTGGAGTCGAGGGGAACAAGAC.

This clone appeared a few times. The gene names given are mouse names. Coverage ceases 4 residues before the CDR3 finishes, and the germline J gene fills in the end. The V and J genes are TRBV5 and TRBJ2-2; the D gene is possibly TRBD1 (5 bases). Germline values: CDR1 LGHNA, CDR2 YNLKQL (reference sequence). CDR3 length: 13 amino acids. Trimming took off 5 bases at V and 2 bases at J, with 6 bases between the two ends. The CDR3 protein is CASSSGNTGQLYF. The CDR3 bases that were read are TGTGCCAGCAGCTCAGGGAACACCGGG.

This clone was detected a few times. Gene names are mouse gene names. The read terminates 4 residues before the CDR3 end, so the remaining end is supplied by the germline J gene. The chain employs TRBV19 and TRBJ2-7, with TRBD1 matching over 7 bases. This CDR3 has 14 residues. Germline loops: CDR1 FNHDT, CDR2 SITEND (reference sequence). J was trimmed by 0 bases and V by 4 bases; bases with no gene match: 4. Partial CDR3 DNA: TGTGCCAGCAGTCCCAGGGGGTTCTCCTAT. Protein sequence: CASSPRGFSY. The whole CDR3 protein is CASSPRGFSYEQYF.

This clone was seen a few times. The germline and genes are mouse ones. Read sequence stops 4 residues before the CDR3 end, and the germline J gene provides the missing end. V and J are TRBV13-1 and TRBJ2-1, with a possible D match to TRBD1 (6 bases). V lost 0 bases and J lost 3, with 16 bases in between. Germline-derived CDR1 and CDR2 are NSHNY and SYGAGN. The CDR3 totals 17 residues. The chain's CDR3 is CASSDARSTGPYAEQFF. Incomplete CDR3 DNA: TGTGCCAGCAGTGATGCCCGGTCGACAGGTCCCTATGCT.

This clone occurred a few times. Gene names and germline refer to mouse. The read terminates 3 residues ahead of where the CDR3 ends, so the germline J gene completes it. The V and J genes are TRBV13-3 and TRBJ1-6, with a tentative D call TRBD1 (6 bases). TRBJ1-6 is recorded as an ORF, its role being uncertain. The CDR3 has 13 amino acids. V lost 6 bases and J 7 bases, leaving 11 bases between the germline ends. CDR1 and CDR2 (germline): NNHDY, SYVADS. The CDR3 DNA, read in part, is TGTGCCAGCACAGGGACAACAAATTCGCCC. Translating gives CASTGTTNSP. The CDR3 in full is CASTGTTNSPLYF.

The sample holds a few counts of this clone. The gene symbols are mouse symbols. Read sequence stops 4 residues before the CDR3 end, and the germline J gene provides the missing end. The rearrangement links TRBV5 to TRBJ2-1, with 12 nucleotides matching TRBD2. Germline V lookup: CDR1 LGHNA, CDR2 YNLKQL (reference sequence). After removal of 4 bases from V and 6 bases from J, the junction contained 7 bases not matched to a gene. This CDR3 has 16 amino acids. Incomplete CDR3 DNA: TGTGCCAGCAGCCCCCGACTGGGGGGGCGCGGTGCT. This gives the protein CASSPRLGGRGA. The whole CDR3 is CASSPRLGGRGAEQFF.

This clone was counted a few times. Gene names denote mouse genes. This CDR3 is CASSDQDRDTQYF. The CDR3 DNA, read in part, is TGTGCCAGCAGTGATCAGGACAGAGAC. This chain joins TRBV13-3 and TRBJ2-5; D might be TRBD1 (6 bases). Sequencing ends 4 residues short of the CDR3 end; the germline J gene provides the rest. This CDR3 region has 13 residues. The V gene's germline CDR1 is NNHDY and CDR2 SYVADS.

In regard to this clone: Gene names and germline refer to mouse. The missing CDR3 end, 4 residues past where the read stops, is filled in from the germline J gene. The chain carries TRBV17 and TRBJ2-1; D not resolved. V shed 2 bases and J shed 4 bases, with 12 bases lying between them. Germline assignment: CDR1 MNHDT and CDR2 YYDKIL. There are 15 residues in the CDR3. Incomplete CDR3 DNA: TGTGCTAGCAGTAGATCCCCCAGGCCTTATGCT. Protein: CASSRSPRPYA. The CDR3 reads in full as CASSRSPRPYAEQFF.

Details on this clone: Here the gene names and germline are mouse. The read terminates 4 residues before the CDR3 end, so the remaining end is supplied by the germline J gene. The chain links TRBV13-1 to TRBJ2-2; TRBD2 matches at 9 bases. Germline CDR1 reads NSHNY; CDR2 reads SYGAGN. Trimming removed 6 bases from V and 2 bases from J; junction bases left unmatched: 5. This CDR3 comprises 15 residues. The CDR3 is CASNRDWANTGQLYF. CDR3 DNA, as far as it was read: TGTGCCAGCAACCGGGACTGGGCGAACACCGGG.

This clone was observed a few times. Genes and germline are mouse. The read falls 4 residues short of the CDR3 end, and the missing part is taken from the germline J gene. The same CDR3 can be traced to other DNA sequences in this sample. The gene calls are TRBV1 and TRBJ2-7; 13 bases line up with TRBD2. Per germline, CDR1 NSQYPW and CDR2 LRSPGD (reference sequence). This CDR3 is built from 14 residues. CDR3 bases read: TGCACCTGCAGTGGGGACTGGGGGGGTGAT. It specifies CTCSGDWGGD. The CDR3 as a whole reads CTCSGDWGGDEQYF.

Concerning this clone itself: Germline and genes: mouse. The read gets to within 4 residues of the CDR3 end, and the germline J gene fills in the rest. V and J are TRBV5 and TRBJ2-5, with TRBD2 matching over 8 bases. The CDR3 totals 13 residues. Germline V gene lookup returns CDR1 LGHNA and CDR2 YNLKQL (reference sequence). The CDR3 reads CASSQLGGDTQYF. CDR3 DNA, as far as it was read: TGTGCCAGCAGCCAACTGGGGGGAGAC.

This clone was counted between two and nine times. Germline and genes here are mouse. The observed sequence ends 4 residues before the CDR3 terminus, with the missing tail filled in from the germline J gene. This chain connects TRBV13-2 to TRBJ2-1; TRBD2 aligns across 11 bases. The junction had 3 bases not matched to a gene; V was cut back by 1 base and J by 6 bases. Germline V lookup: CDR1 NNHNN, CDR2 SYGAGS (reference sequence). This CDR3 has 15 amino acids. The CDR3 loop reads CASGDTGGALAEQFF. The CDR3 DNA, read in part, is TGTGCCAGCGGTGATACTGGGGGGGCGCTTGCT.

A few counts support this clone. Gene names and germline refer to mouse. The read is 4 residues too short to cover the CDR3 end, so that end is filled in from the germline J gene. Other nucleotide sequences from this sample produce the same CDR3. V is TRBV13-3 and J is TRBJ2-3; D call uncertain. Germline V gives CDR1 NNHDY, CDR2 SYVADS. The V gene lost 5 bases and the J gene lost 0 bases, with 7 bases spanning the gap. The CDR3 covers 13 residues. The CDR3 loop reads CASSPSSAETLYF. Incomplete CDR3 DNA: TGTGCCAGCAGCCCCTCTAGTGCAGAA.

This clone was seen only a few times. Gene labels here are mouse ones. The read ends 4 residues shy of where the CDR3 ends; the end is completed using the germline J gene. The V gene is TRBV14, the J gene TRBJ1-1, with 11 bases aligning to TRBD1. Germline V lookup: CDR1 SGHDT, CDR2 FRDEAV. This CDR3 comprises 15 residues. The DNA read from the CDR3 is TGTGCCAGCAGTCCCGGGACAGGGGGAGGGCCA. This gives the protein CASSPGTGGGP. The full-length CDR3 reads as CASSPGTGGGPEVFF.

This clone was recorded many times. Gene names refer to mouse genes. The CDR3: CASSRVGLGGRGSEQFF. The covered CDR3 bases are TGTGCTAGCAGTAGAGTCGGACTGGGGGGGCGCGGATCT. The chain carries TRBV17 and TRBJ2-1, with 13 bases matching TRBD2. The sequenced fragment ends 4 residues before the CDR3 boundary, so the rest is inferred from the germline J gene. Germline values: CDR1 MNHDT, CDR2 YYDKIL. There are 17 residues in the CDR3. The whole variable domain, remainder taken from reference TRBV17 and TRBJ2-1, is DTTVKQNPRYKLARVGKPVNLICSQTMNHDTMYWYQKKPNQAPKLLLFYYDKILNREADTFEKFQSSRPNNSFCSLYIGSAGLEYSAMYLCASSRVGLGGRGSEQFFGPGTRLTVL.

This clone appeared a few times. Gene labels here are mouse ones. The read ends 4 residues early relative to the CDR3; the germline J gene fills the gap. This chain links TRBV17 with TRBJ2-7; D is perhaps TRBD1 (5 bases). The CDR3 contains 12 residues. The germline gives CDR1 MNHDT, CDR2 YYDKIL. The covered CDR3 bases are TGTGCTAGCAGAGGGGAATTTTAT. This gives the protein CASRGEFY. The full-length CDR3 reads as CASRGEFYEQYF.

A word on this clone: The genes are named according to mouse. The read is 4 residues too short to cover the CDR3 end, so that end is filled in from the germline J gene. V gene TRBV19 combines with J gene TRBJ2-1; 10 nucleotides agree with TRBD2. The CDR3 is made up of 18 amino acids. V was pared by 2 bases and J by 0 bases, with 8 bases of the junction left unmatched. Germline V lookup: CDR1 FNHDT, CDR2 SITEND (reference sequence). The covered CDR3 bases are TGTGCCAGCAGTATTAGGCTGGGGGGGCTATATAACTATGCT. Protein sequence: CASSIRLGGLYNYA. Given in full, the CDR3 is CASSIRLGGLYNYAEQFF.

Concerning this clone itself: Gene names follow the mouse nomenclature. The CDR3 end lies 4 residues beyond the end of the read and is filled in from the germline J gene. The chain carries TRBV19 and TRBJ2-1, with D possibly matching TRBD1 (6 bases). The CDR3 consists of 14 residues. V lost 5 bases, J lost 2 bases, and 11 bases lay in between. CDR1 and CDR2 (germline): FNHDT, SITEND (reference sequence). The covered CDR3 bases are TGTGCCAGCAGGCCCGGGACACACTATGCT. This sequence encodes CASRPGTHYA. The entire CDR3 protein is CASRPGTHYAEQFF.

This clone occurred a few times. Gene names are the mouse ones. The read comes to an end 4 residues before the CDR3 does, leaving the germline J gene to fill in the end. Other DNA sequences in this sample translate to the same CDR3. This chain joins TRBV13-1 and TRBJ2-5, with D maybe TRBD1 (6 bases). The length of the CDR3 is 12 residues. Germline CDR1 reads NSHNY; CDR2 reads SYGAGN. The DNA read from the CDR3 is TGTGCCAGCAGTGAACAGGGCGAC. It codes for CASSEQGD. The entire CDR3 sequence reads CASSEQGDTQYF.